This entry lists 26 T cell receptor beta chains sequenced from one sample in a study of blood T cell repertoires in COVID-19. Sequencing was performed with immunoSEQ multiplex PCR; in TCRdb, only in-frame clones are kept and a portion is missing. This sample has around 110,000 clones, with around nine tenths found just once. The specimen was peripheral blood. These receptors all stem from a middle-aged man with acute or convalescent COVID-19.

This clone was seen more than once but under ten times. The J gene is TRBJ2-3, the V gene TRBV5-1; TRBD1 aligns across 8 bases. V lost 5 bases to trimming and J lost 5 bases; unmatched junction nucleotides: 7. The CDR3 contains 14 residues. Per germline, CDR1 SGHRS and CDR2 YFSETQ. CDR3 sequence: CASSIGDRGDTQYF. In nucleotides, the CDR3 is TGCGCCAGCAGTATAGGCGACAGGGGAGATACGCAGTATTTT.

In the case of this clone: The same CDR3 also results from other DNA sequences found in this sample. The V call is TRBV5-4, the J call TRBJ1-1; no clear D. V was clipped by 0 bases and J by 1 base, with 10 bases between them. The CDR3 has 15 amino acids. The germline V gene has CDR1 SGHNT and CDR2 YYREEE (reference sequence). CDR3 sequence reads: CASSLVGQKNTEAFF. The DNA for the CDR3 is TGTGCCAGCAGCTTGGTGGGCCAGAAGAACACTGAAGCTTTCTTT.

The chain combines TRBV5-4 with TRBJ2-2, with no clear D. Per the germline V gene, CDR1 is SGHNT and CDR2 is YYREEE (reference sequence). There are 14 residues in the CDR3. V shed 1 base and J shed 6 bases, with 10 bases lying between them. The CDR3 coding sequence is TGTGCCAGCAGCTTGAGTCAAGAGTCCGGGGAGCTGTTTTTT. It encodes CASSLSQESGELFF.

V is TRBV19 and J is TRBJ1-1, with D hard to call. The CDR3 spans 13 residues. The germline gives CDR1 LNHDA, CDR2 SQIVND (reference sequence). Trimming shortened V by 4 bases and J by 1 base, and 7 bases separated the two germline ends. CDR3 sequence: CASSNVRNTEAFF. The DNA of the CDR3 is TGTGCCAGTAGTAATGTGCGGAACACTGAAGCTTTCTTT.

V usage is TRBV6-1 and J usage is TRBJ1-1; D perhaps matches TRBD1 (5 bases). Germline V gives CDR1 MNHNS, CDR2 SASEGT. The CDR3 covers 12 residues. V gave up 3 bases and J gave up 7 bases, with 9 bases separating them. CDR3 sequence (DNA): TGTGCCAGCAGTGATTTGGGGGGTGAAGCTTTCTTT. This gives the protein CASSDLGGEAFF.

V and J are TRBV6-5 and TRBJ2-7; 7 nucleotides line up with TRBD1. The V gene end was trimmed by 2 bases and the J gene end by 3 bases; junction bases not matched to a gene: 10. CDR1 is MNHEY, CDR2 SVGAGI, per germline. The CDR3 is made up of 16 amino acids. The CDR3 protein is CASSYRPGTVGYEQYF. DNA for the CDR3: TGTGCCAGCAGTTACCGTCCCGGGACAGTCGGCTACGAGCAGTACTTC.

The rearrangement uses TRBV19 and TRBJ1-3; D call uncertain. V lost 4 bases to trimming and J lost 0 bases, with 13 bases between them. Germline-derived CDR1 and CDR2 are LNHDA and SQIVND (reference sequence). The CDR3 extends over 16 amino acids. DNA of the CDR3: TGTGCCAGTAGTAGGTCCCTCGGGAGCTCTGGAAACACCATATATTTT. Its protein is CASSRSLGSSGNTIYF.

The gene calls are TRBV6-5 and TRBJ2-1; 7 bases fit TRBD2. The germline V gene encodes CDR1 MNHEY and CDR2 SVGAGI. V was clipped by 6 bases and J by 5 bases; unmatched bases: 4. The CDR3 is 13 amino acids. This CDR3 reads CASSGDYDNEQFF. The CDR3 DNA reads TGTGCCAGCAGCGGGGACTACGACAATGAGCAGTTCTTC.

This sequence joins TRBV4-3 and TRBJ1-4, with 12 bases that match TRBD1. This CDR3 comprises 17 residues. CDR1 and CDR2 (germline): LGHNA, YSLEER. Unmatched junction bases numbered 10, after V lost 4 bases and J lost 7 bases. The CDR3 region is CASSRNPGQGAGEKLFF. Here the CDR3 DNA reads TGCGCCAGCAGCCGCAATCCGGGACAGGGGGCTGGTGAAAAACTGTTTTTT.

The chain recombines TRBV19 with TRBJ1-2; 12 nucleotides line up with TRBD1. Germline CDR1 and CDR2: LNHDA and SQIVND (reference sequence). The CDR3 consists of 15 residues. V lost 7 bases to trimming and J lost 8 bases; unmatched junction nucleotides: 11. CDR3 sequence reads: CASTNRDRGRGGYTF. In DNA form, the CDR3 reads TGTGCCAGTACCAACCGGGACAGGGGGCGCGGAGGCTACACCTTC.

This chain joins TRBV7-9 and TRBJ2-5; the match to TRBD2 covers 7 bases. V shed 1 base and J 5 bases; nucleotides not matched to a gene: 7. Germline V gene sequence: CDR1 SEHNR, CDR2 FQNEAQ (reference sequence). This CDR3 is 15 amino acids long. The CDR3 nucleotides are TGTGCCAGCAGCTTAGGCGGGAGAAGGTGGGAGACCCAGTACTTC. This codes for CASSLGGRRWETQYF.

This rearrangement joins TRBV7-2 to TRBJ1-4; 9 bases match TRBD1. Germline CDR1 SGHTA, CDR2 FQGNSA. CDR3 length equals 15 residues. J gave up 5 bases and V 5 bases, and 6 bases lay outside the gene matches. The CDR3 DNA reads TGTGCCAGCAGCGCGGTGACAGGGGGGAATGAAAAACTGTTTTTT. Protein product: CASSAVTGGNEKLFF.

The chain uses TRBV24-1 and TRBJ2-3, with a weak D call TRBD2 (7 bases). The CDR3 totals 14 residues. The V end lost 3 bases, the J end lost 6 bases, and 12 bases lay between the germline ends. Germline V CDR1 and CDR2: KGHDR, SFDVKD. This CDR3 is CATSDVGGRDTQYF. CDR3 DNA: TGTGCCACCAGTGATGTGGGGGGGCGGGATACGCAGTATTTT.

This chain uses TRBV3-1 (or the pseudogene TRBV3-2) with TRBJ2-3; the match to TRBD2 covers 13 bases. Germline lookup yields CDR1 LGHDT and CDR2 YNNKEL (reference sequence). After removal of 4 bases from V and 2 bases from J, the junction contained 6 bases not matched to a gene. The CDR3 contains 17 residues. DNA for the CDR3: TGTGCCAGCAGCCTCCGGGGACTAGCGGGACCCACAGATACGCAGTATTTT. Encoded protein: CASSLRGLAGPTDTQYF.

J is TRBJ2-1 and V is TRBV30; TRBD2 agrees at 13 bases. Trimming cost V 3 bases and J 6 bases; bases outside gene matches: 8. The CDR3 contains 16 residues. The germline gives CDR1 GTSNPN, CDR2 SVGIG (reference sequence). In nucleotides, the CDR3 is TGTGCCTGGAGCGGGAGGACTAGCGGGAGTCTCAATGAGCAGTTCTTC. Translation gives CAWSGRTSGSLNEQFF.

The chain is built from TRBV11-3 and TRBJ2-7; D perhaps matches TRBD2 (5 bases). CDR3 size: 15 residues. V dropped 2 bases and J dropped 4 bases, with 15 bases sitting between them. Per germline, CDR1 SGHNT and CDR2 YENEEA. CDR3 bases: TGTGCCAGCAGCTTAAGGTCGGGCGAGGGATACGAGCAGTACTTC. It codes for CASSLRSGEGYEQYF.

This rearrangement joins TRBV7-6 to TRBJ1-1, with D perhaps matching TRBD1 (5 bases). CDR3 size: 15 residues. Trimming pared 5 bases from V and 1 base from J, leaving 14 bases between. The germline gives CDR1 SGHVS, CDR2 FNYEAQ. CDR3 sequence: CASSPHGGGNTEAFF. As DNA, the CDR3 is TGTGCCAGCAGCCCCCACGGGGGGGGGAACACTGAAGCTTTCTTT.

The chain carries TRBV12-3 or TRBV12-4 and TRBJ2-1, with 7 positions matching TRBD1. V dropped 4 bases and J dropped 8; count of bases not matched to a gene: 2. CDR3 size: 12 residues. The CDR3 sequence: CASSYDRDEQFF. CDR3 coding DNA: TGTGCCAGCAGTTATGACAGGGATGAGCAGTTCTTC.

CDR3 bases: TGCGCCAGCAGCCAATCCGGGACAAGCTTCTCGTCTGGAAACACCATATATTTT. The encoded protein is CASSQSGTSFSSGNTIYF. This chain joins TRBV4-1 and TRBJ1-3; TRBD1 might be the D (6 bases). Germline assignment: CDR1 MGHRA and CDR2 YSYEKL. This CDR3 region has 18 residues. Trimming cost V 2 bases and J 1 base, with 18 bases left between them.

The V gene is TRBV19, the J gene TRBJ1-2; D unresolved. V was cut by 6 bases and J by 5 bases, with 13 bases left in between. The CDR3 extends over 13 amino acids. Germline-derived CDR1 and CDR2 are LNHDA and SQIVND (reference sequence). CDR3 DNA sequence: TGTGCCAGTAGGATCCCCGGGGTATATGGCTACACCTTC. It yields the protein CASRIPGVYGYTF.

CDR3 region: CASSFGQGVSKTQYF. The CDR3 DNA follows: TGTGCCAGCAGTTTCGGACAGGGAGTGTCGAAGACCCAGTACTTC. The chain couples TRBV27 to TRBJ2-5; TRBD1 matches at 8 bases. Germline CDR1 is MNHEY and CDR2 is SMNVEV (reference sequence). This CDR3 contains 15 residues. Losses at the gene ends were 3 bases for V and 6 bases for J; bases not matched to a gene: 9.

The rearrangement links TRBV19 to TRBJ2-1; D call uncertain. Trimming cost V 5 bases and J 4 bases, with 9 bases left between them. The CDR3 sequence is 13 residues long. The germline CDR1 and CDR2 sequences are LNHDA and SQIVND (reference sequence). CDR3 region: CASSPRSYNEQFF. The CDR3 DNA is TGTGCCAGTAGTCCCCGTAGTTACAATGAGCAGTTCTTC.

V is TRBV9 and J is TRBJ1-1; D unresolved. Germline V lookup: CDR1 SGDLS, CDR2 YYNGEE. This CDR3 spans 14 amino acids. V was trimmed by 4 bases and J by 2 bases, leaving 12 bases between them. Here the CDR3 DNA reads TGTGCCAGCAGCTTGCGCCCCTATAACACTGAAGCTTTCTTT. It encodes CASSLRPYNTEAFF.

This clone was seen just once. V gene TRBV11-3 combines with J gene TRBJ2-1; 13 bases agree with TRBD2. CDR1 is SGHNT and CDR2 is YENEEA in the germline V gene. CDR3 size: 17 residues. V lost 1 base, J lost 5 bases, and 5 bases stayed unmatched. In DNA form, the CDR3 reads TGTGCCAGCAGCTTAGGAGGGACTAGCGGGAAACACAATGAGCAGTTCTTC. Protein sequence: CASSLGGTSGKHNEQFF.

This chain joins TRBV7-9 and TRBJ2-7, with TRBD1 matching over 9 bases. Germline V gives CDR1 SEHNR, CDR2 FQNEAQ (reference sequence). The trim removed 7 bases at V and 2 bases at J, leaving 6 bases unmatched. The CDR3 contains 14 residues. This chain's CDR3 is CASIPGDRAYEQYF. DNA for the CDR3: TGTGCCAGCATACCTGGGGACAGGGCCTACGAGCAGTACTTC.

The chain couples TRBV29-1 to TRBJ1-5, with 8 bases aligning to TRBD1. Germline lookup yields CDR1 SQVTM and CDR2 ANQGSEA. The CDR3 runs 13 residues. Germline trimming cut 4 bases from V and 3 bases from J; bases unmatched to any gene: 2. The CDR3 bases are TGCAGCGTTGCAGGGGGCTACAATCAGCCCCAGCATTTT. It codes for CSVAGGYNQPQHF.